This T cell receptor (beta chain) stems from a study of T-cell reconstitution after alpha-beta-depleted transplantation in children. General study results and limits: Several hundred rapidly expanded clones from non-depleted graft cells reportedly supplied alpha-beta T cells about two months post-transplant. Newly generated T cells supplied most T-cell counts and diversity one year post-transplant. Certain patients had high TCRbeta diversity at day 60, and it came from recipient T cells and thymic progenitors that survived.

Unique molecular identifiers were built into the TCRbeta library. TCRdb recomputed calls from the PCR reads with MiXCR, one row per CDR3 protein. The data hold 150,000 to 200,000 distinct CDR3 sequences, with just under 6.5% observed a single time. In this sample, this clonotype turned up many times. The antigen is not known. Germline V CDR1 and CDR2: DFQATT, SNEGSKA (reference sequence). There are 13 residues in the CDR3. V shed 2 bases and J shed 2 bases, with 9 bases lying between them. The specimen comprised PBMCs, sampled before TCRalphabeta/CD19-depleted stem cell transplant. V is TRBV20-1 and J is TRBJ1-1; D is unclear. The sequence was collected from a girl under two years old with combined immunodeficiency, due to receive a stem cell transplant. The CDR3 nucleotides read TGCAGTGCTAGAAGAGCAGTTAACACTGAAGCTTTCTTT. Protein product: CSARRAVNTEAFF.